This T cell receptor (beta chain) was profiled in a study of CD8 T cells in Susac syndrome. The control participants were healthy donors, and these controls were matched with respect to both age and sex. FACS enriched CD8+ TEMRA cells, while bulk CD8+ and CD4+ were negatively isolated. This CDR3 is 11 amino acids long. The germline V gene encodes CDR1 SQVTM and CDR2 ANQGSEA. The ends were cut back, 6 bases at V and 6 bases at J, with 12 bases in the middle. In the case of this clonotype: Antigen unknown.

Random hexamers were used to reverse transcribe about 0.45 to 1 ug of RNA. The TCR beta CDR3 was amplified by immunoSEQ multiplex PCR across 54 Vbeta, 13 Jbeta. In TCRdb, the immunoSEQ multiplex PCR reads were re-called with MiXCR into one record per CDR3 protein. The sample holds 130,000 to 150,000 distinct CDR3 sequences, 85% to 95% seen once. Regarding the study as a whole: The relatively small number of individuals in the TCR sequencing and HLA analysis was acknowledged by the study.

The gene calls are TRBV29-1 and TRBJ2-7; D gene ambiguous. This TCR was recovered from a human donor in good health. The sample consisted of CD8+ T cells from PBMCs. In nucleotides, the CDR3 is TGCAGCGTAGGGCCTTTCGGCGAGCAGTACTTC. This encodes CSVGPFGEQYF.